Listed here are 23 T cell receptor beta chains from one sample, sequenced in a study of technical replicates of blood from a handful of donors. Sequencing used immunoSEQ multiplex PCR; TCRdb keeps in-frame clones, though not all of them. The sample records some 77,000 clones, approximately 96% being singletons. The sequenced sample was T cells isolated from PBMCs. The source is a human donor in good health.

The V and J genes are TRBV30 and TRBJ2-1, with 9 bases aligning to TRBD2. Germline loops: CDR1 GTSNPN, CDR2 SVGIG (reference sequence). The CDR3 runs 15 residues. V lost 1 base, J lost 8 bases, and 9 bases stayed unmatched. CDR3 nucleotides: TGTGCCTGGAGTGAGGGCGGGAGGGCCAAGGATGAGCAGTTCTTC. Protein product: CAWSEGGRAKDEQFF.

The V and J genes are TRBV19 and TRBJ1-2, with TRBD1 matching over 7 bases. The CDR3 runs to 12 residues. V shed 8 bases and J 4 bases; nucleotides not matched to a gene: 4. Germline-derived CDR1 and CDR2 are LNHDA and SQIVND (reference sequence). The CDR3 protein is CASRQGTYGYTF. The CDR3 DNA reads as TGTGCCAGTCGACAGGGCACCTATGGCTACACCTTC.

The chain links TRBV4-3 to TRBJ2-1; D is possibly TRBD2 (5 bases). The germline CDR1 and CDR2 sequences are LGHNA and YSLEER. V lost 4 bases to trimming and J lost 0 bases, with 19 bases between them. CDR3 length: 18 residues. The CDR3 sequence: CASSPLFGSGSSYNEQFF. For the CDR3, the DNA is TGCGCCAGCAGCCCCCTTTTTGGGAGCGGCAGCTCCTACAATGAGCAGTTCTTC.

The V and J genes are TRBV30 and TRBJ2-2, with D tentatively TRBD1 (5 bases). The CDR3 consists of 15 residues. With 0 bases removed from V and 0 bases from J, the gap between germline ends came to 8 bases. Per the germline V gene, CDR1 is GTSNPN and CDR2 is SVGIG (reference sequence). The CDR3 region is CAWSVLRANTGELFF. DNA for the CDR3: TGTGCCTGGAGTGTACTCAGGGCGAACACCGGGGAGCTGTTTTTT. Full variable domain (outside the CDR3, taken from reference TRBV30 and TRBJ2-2): SQTIHQWPATLVQPVGSPLSLECTVEGTSNPNLYWYRQAAGRGLQLLFYSVGIGQISSEVPQNLSASRPQDRQFILSSKKLLLSDSGFYLCAWSVLRANTGELFFGEGSRLTVL.

The gene calls are TRBV6-5 and TRBJ2-1; D unresolved. This CDR3 contains 11 residues. CDR1 and CDR2 from the germline V gene are MNHEY and SVGAGI. V lost 5 bases and J 7 bases, leaving 6 bases between the germline ends. The CDR3 nucleotides are TGTGCCAGCAGTGGGCCTAATGAGCAGTTCTTC. This gives the protein CASSGPNEQFF.

The chain uses TRBV11-2 and TRBJ2-7; possible D gene TRBD2, 6 bases. V lost 7 bases, J lost 2 bases, and 15 bases lay in between. The CDR3 is 14 residues long. CDR1 and CDR2 from the germline V gene are SGHAT and FQNNGV. The CDR3 bases are TGTGCCAGCACCCCGGGTAGCGGAGCCTACGAGCAGTACTTC. Translating it yields CASTPGSGAYEQYF.

The chain joins TRBV10-3 to TRBJ2-3, with D possibly being TRBD1 (6 bases). The V gene's germline CDR1 is ENHRY and CDR2 SYGVKD. V was shortened by 3 bases and J by 6 bases, with 16 bases between the two germline ends. The CDR3 length is 15 residues. Written as DNA, the CDR3 is TGTGCCATCAGTGATCTAGGGGGTAGGACCGATACGCAGTATTTT. This translates into CAISDLGGRTDTQYF.

This clone has a handful of counts. V gene TRBV2 combines with J gene TRBJ2-2; no clear D gene. The CDR3 runs to 13 residues. V lost 4 bases to trimming and J lost 3 bases, with 6 bases between them. From germline, CDR1 is SNHLY and CDR2 FYNNEI. CDR3 protein: CASSVSYTGELFF. The CDR3 region has the DNA TGTGCCAGCAGTGTGTCTTACACCGGGGAGCTGTTTTTT. Supplemented by reference TRBV2 and TRBJ2-2, the full variable domain reads EPEVTQTPSHQVTQMGQEVILRCVPISNHLYFYWYRQILGQKVEFLVSFYNNEISEKSEIFDDQFSVERPDGSNFTLKIRSTKLEDSAMYFCASSVSYTGELFFGEGSRLTVL.

This clone was seen a few times. The chain joins TRBV9 to TRBJ1-2; no clear D gene. V shed 3 bases and J shed 5 bases, with 5 bases lying between them. Germline assignment: CDR1 SGDLS and CDR2 YYNGEE. The CDR3 is made up of 11 amino acids. CDR3 in DNA: TGTGCCAGCAGCGCCCATTATGGCTACACCTTC. Protein sequence: CASSAHYGYTF.

V gene TRBV18 combines with J gene TRBJ2-7; 7 nucleotides align to TRBD1. Germline V gene lookup returns CDR1 KGHSH and CDR2 LQKENI. V was clipped by 4 bases and J by 3 bases; unmatched bases: 12. The CDR3 totals 16 residues. The CDR3 DNA is TGTGCCAGCTCACTAAACTCCGGGACAGATGGCTACGAGCAGTACTTC. This encodes CASSLNSGTDGYEQYF.

The chain joins TRBV28 to TRBJ2-7, with 7 positions matching TRBD2. V gave up 3 bases and J gave up 2 bases; unmatched junction bases: 4. CDR3 length: 14 residues. Germline CDR1 is MDHEN and CDR2 is SYDVKM. The CDR3 DNA sequence: TGTGCCAGCAGTTTGGGAGGGAGAACCTACGAGCAGTACTTC. This encodes CASSLGGRTYEQYF. Supplemented by reference TRBV28 and TRBJ2-7, the full variable domain reads DVKVTQSSRYLVKRTGEKVFLECVQDMDHENMFWYRQDPGLGLRLIYFSYDVKMKEKGDIPEGYSVSREKKERFSLILESASTNQTSMYLCASSLGGRTYEQYFGPGTRLTVT.

The chain combines TRBV4-3 with TRBJ2-3, with D possibly TRBD1 on 6 matching bases. Germline CDR1 LGHNA, CDR2 YSLEER. The CDR3 has 14 residues. Between the trimmed V and J ends, which lost 3 bases and 6 bases, there was a span of 13 bases. The CDR3 spells CASSHTDSLDTQYF. CDR3 DNA: TGCGCCAGCAGCCACACGGACAGCTTGGATACGCAGTATTTT.

CDR3 region: CASSLSLAGGREQYF. In DNA, the CDR3 is TGTGCCAGCAGTTTGTCGCTAGCGGGAGGACGCGAGCAGTACTTC. The V and J genes are TRBV27 and TRBJ2-7; 11 nucleotides align to TRBD2. The CDR3 consists of 15 residues. The V segment lost 3 bases and the J segment 6 bases; nucleotides outside the gene matches: 7. CDR1 MNHEY and CDR2 SMNVEV come from the germline V gene (reference sequence).

V gene TRBV30 combines with J gene TRBJ2-1, with a weak D call TRBD2 (6 bases). The CDR3 is made up of 14 amino acids. The V and J ends lost 4 bases and 9 bases respectively, with 19 bases between them. Germline V lookup: CDR1 GTSNPN, CDR2 SVGIG (reference sequence). This CDR3 reads CAWIAGIGFGEQFF. The CDR3 DNA follows: TGTGCCTGGATCGCGGGGATCGGCTTTGGTGAGCAGTTCTTC. The full variable domain, its missing parts supplied by reference TRBV30 and TRBJ2-1, is SQTIHQWPATLVQPVGSPLSLECTVEGTSNPNLYWYRQAAGRGLQLLFYSVGIGQISSEVPQNLSASRPQDRQFILSSKKLLLSDSGFYLCAWIAGIGFGEQFFGPGTRLTVL.

The rearrangement links TRBV27 to TRBJ1-5, with TRBD1 matching over 7 bases. This CDR3 has 13 residues. Germline trimming cut 2 bases from V and 6 bases from J; bases unmatched to any gene: 1. Germline V gene data show CDR1 as MNHEY and CDR2 as SMNVEV (reference sequence). The CDR3 sequence is CASSLRDSQPQHF. CDR3 nucleotides: TGTGCCAGCAGTTTAAGGGACAGTCAGCCCCAGCATTTT.

V and J are TRBV10-3 and TRBJ1-1; D possibly corresponds to TRBD1 (5 bases). From germline, CDR1 is ENHRY and CDR2 SYGVKD. The CDR3 consists of 14 residues. The V end lost 8 bases, the J end lost 1 base, and 14 bases lay between the germline ends. The CDR3 coding sequence is TGTGCCATCGGGAGGTCAGACAGGAACACTGAAGCTTTCTTT. Encoded protein: CAIGRSDRNTEAFF.

The V and J genes are TRBV15 and TRBJ1-1; 7 positions match TRBD1. The CDR3 contains 16 residues. J gave up 4 bases and V 3 bases, and 11 bases lay outside the gene matches. Germline CDR1 reads LNHNV; CDR2 reads YYDKDF (reference sequence). The DNA for the CDR3 is TGTGCCACCAGCAGTAATTTCGAGGGGGCAGGCACTGAAGCTTTCTTT. As protein: CATSSNFEGAGTEAFF.

V and J are TRBV27 and TRBJ2-1; 10 bases are a match to TRBD2. The CDR3 extends over 16 amino acids. Germline V gene sequence: CDR1 MNHEY, CDR2 SMNVEV (reference sequence). With V trimmed by 0 bases and J by 9 bases, 8 bases remained unmatched. CDR3 nucleotides: TGTGCCAGCAGTTTATCGGTAGCGGGAGGTCTGGGTGAGCAGTTCTTC. This gives the protein CASSLSVAGGLGEQFF.

This CDR3 reads CASSVLGGGDNEQFF. CDR3 nucleotide sequence: TGTGCCAGCAGCGTTTTGGGCGGGGGGGACAATGAGCAGTTCTTC. The chain couples TRBV9 to TRBJ2-1; 9 bases map to TRBD2. Trimming cost V 2 bases and J 5 bases; bases outside gene matches: 5. This CDR3 has 15 amino acids. CDR1 and CDR2 from the germline V gene are SGDLS and YYNGEE. Full variable domain (rest looked up from reference TRBV9 and TRBJ2-1): DSGVTQTPKHLITATGQRVTLRCSPRSGDLSVYWYQQSLDQGLQFLIQYYNGEERAKGNILERFSAQQFPDLHSELNLSSLELGDSALYFCASSVLGGGDNEQFFGPGTRLTVL.

CDR3 sequence reads: CASRGQPNEQFF. The CDR3 DNA reads TGTGCCAGCCGAGGACAGCCCAATGAGCAGTTCTTC. The V and J genes are TRBV2 and TRBJ2-1; D possibly corresponds to TRBD1 (6 bases). Trimming removed 8 bases from V and 6 bases from J, with 11 bases in between. Germline CDR1 reads SNHLY; CDR2 reads FYNNEI. There are 12 residues in the CDR3.

V and J are TRBV10-3 and TRBJ1-4; possible D gene TRBD1, 6 bases. Germline CDR1 and CDR2: ENHRY and SYGVKD. The V end was cut by 7 bases, the J end by 3 bases, with 15 bases between. The CDR3 is 15 residues long. CDR3 nucleotide sequence: TGTGCCATCAATTCCCAACAGGGAGCTAATGAAAAACTGTTTTTT. Its translation is CAINSQQGANEKLFF.

The rearrangement links TRBV18 to TRBJ1-3; possible D gene TRBD1, 6 bases. Trimming removed 6 bases from V and 4 bases from J, with 13 bases in between. CDR3 length: 14 amino acids. Germline V gene data show CDR1 as KGHSH and CDR2 as LQKENI. This chain's CDR3 is CASSAGASGNTIYF. The CDR3 DNA follows: TGTGCCAGCTCGGCAGGGGCTTCAGGAAACACCATATATTTT.

The J gene is TRBJ2-1, the V gene TRBV7-2; TRBD2 matches 7 bases. CDR1 is SGHTA and CDR2 is FQGNSA in the germline V gene. CDR3 size: 16 residues. V was pared by 5 bases and J by 10 bases, with 17 bases of the junction left unmatched. CDR3 in DNA: TGTGCCAGCAGCCCCCCAGGGCGGGAGATGGGTAAGGAGCAGTTCTTC. It encodes CASSPPGREMGKEQFF. The entire variable domain, with the rest obtained from reference TRBV7-2 and TRBJ2-1, is as follows: GAGVSQSPSNKVTEKGKDVELRCDPISGHTALYWYRQSLGQGLEFLIYFQGNSAPDKSGLPSDRFSAERTGGSVSTLTIQRTQQEDSAVYLCASSPPGREMGKEQFFGPGTRLTVL.